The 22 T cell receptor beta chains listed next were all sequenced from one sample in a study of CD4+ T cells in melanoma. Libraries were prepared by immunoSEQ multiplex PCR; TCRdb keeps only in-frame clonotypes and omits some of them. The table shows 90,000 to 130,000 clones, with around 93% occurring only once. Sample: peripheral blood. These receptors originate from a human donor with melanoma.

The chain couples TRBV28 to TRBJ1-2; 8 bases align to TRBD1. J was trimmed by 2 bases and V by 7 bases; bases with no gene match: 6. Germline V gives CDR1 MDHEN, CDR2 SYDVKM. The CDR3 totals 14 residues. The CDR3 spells CASTKRDRNYGYTF. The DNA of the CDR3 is TGTGCCAGCACCAAGAGGGACAGGAACTATGGCTACACCTTC.

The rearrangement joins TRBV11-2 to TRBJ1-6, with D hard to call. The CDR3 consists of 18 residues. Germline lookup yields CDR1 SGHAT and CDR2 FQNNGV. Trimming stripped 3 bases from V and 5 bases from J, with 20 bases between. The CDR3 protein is CASSFPRSVSRNNSPLHF. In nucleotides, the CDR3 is TGTGCCAGCAGCTTCCCAAGGTCGGTTAGTAGGAATAATTCACCCCTCCACTTT.

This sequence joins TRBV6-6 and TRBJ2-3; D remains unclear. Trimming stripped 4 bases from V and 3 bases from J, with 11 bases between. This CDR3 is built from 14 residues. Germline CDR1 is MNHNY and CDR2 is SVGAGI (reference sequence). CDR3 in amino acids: CASSSSIATDTQYF. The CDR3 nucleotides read TGTGCCAGCAGTTCCTCGATTGCGACAGATACGCAGTATTTT.

CDR3 protein: CASSIIGAGEKLFF. The CDR3 DNA reads TGTGCCAGCAGCATAATAGGGGCTGGGGAAAAACTGTTTTTT. The chain carries TRBV7-2 and TRBJ1-4, with a tentative D call TRBD1 (5 bases). CDR1 and CDR2 (germline): SGHTA, FQGNSA. This CDR3 region has 14 residues. V dropped 5 bases and J dropped 8 bases, with 15 bases sitting between them.

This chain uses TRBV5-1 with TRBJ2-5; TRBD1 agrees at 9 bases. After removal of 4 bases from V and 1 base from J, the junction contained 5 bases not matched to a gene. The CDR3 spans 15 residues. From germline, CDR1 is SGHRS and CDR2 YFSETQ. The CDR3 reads CASSRDRVGQETQYF. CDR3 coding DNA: TGCGCCAGCAGCCGGGACAGGGTGGGCCAAGAGACCCAGTACTTC. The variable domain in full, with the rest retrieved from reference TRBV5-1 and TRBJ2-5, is KAGVTQTPRYLIKTRGQQVTLSCSPISGHRSVSWYQQTPGQGLQFLFEYFSETQRNKGNFPGRFSGRQFSNSRSEMNVSTLELGDSALYLCASSRDRVGQETQYFGPGTRLLVL.

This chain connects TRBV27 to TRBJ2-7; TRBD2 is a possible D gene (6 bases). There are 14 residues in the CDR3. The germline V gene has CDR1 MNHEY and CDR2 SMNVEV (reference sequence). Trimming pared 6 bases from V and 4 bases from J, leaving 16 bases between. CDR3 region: CASSLEVGRYEQYF. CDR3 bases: TGTGCCAGCAGCCTCGAGGTCGGGAGATACGAGCAGTACTTC.

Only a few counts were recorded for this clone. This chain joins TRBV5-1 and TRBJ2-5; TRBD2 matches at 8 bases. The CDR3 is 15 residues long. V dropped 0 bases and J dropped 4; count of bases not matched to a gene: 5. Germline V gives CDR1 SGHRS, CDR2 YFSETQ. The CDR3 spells CASSLAGLVLETQYF. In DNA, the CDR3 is TGCGCCAGCAGCTTGGCGGGACTAGTTCTAGAGACCCAGTACTTC.

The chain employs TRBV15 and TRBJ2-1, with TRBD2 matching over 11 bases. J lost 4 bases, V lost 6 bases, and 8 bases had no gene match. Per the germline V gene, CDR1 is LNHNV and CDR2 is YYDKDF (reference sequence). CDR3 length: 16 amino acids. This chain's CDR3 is CATSNTGTSGYNEQFF. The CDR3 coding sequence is TGTGCCACCAGTAACACCGGGACTAGCGGTTACAATGAGCAGTTCTTC.

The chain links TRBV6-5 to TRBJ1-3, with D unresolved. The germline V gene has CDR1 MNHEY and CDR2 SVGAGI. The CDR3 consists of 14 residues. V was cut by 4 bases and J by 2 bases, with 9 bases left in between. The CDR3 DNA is TGTGCCAGCAGTTTAGAGAGCGCTGGAAACACCATATATTTT. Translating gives CASSLESAGNTIYF.

CDR3 sequence reads: CASSHRGWSYNEQFF. DNA for the CDR3: TGTGCCAGCAGCCATCGGGGGTGGTCCTACAATGAGCAGTTCTTC. This chain links TRBV14 with TRBJ2-1; D might be TRBD2 (6 bases). This CDR3 spans 15 amino acids. The V gene's germline CDR1 is SGHDN and CDR2 FVKESK. The V and J ends lost 3 bases and 1 base respectively, with 10 bases between them.

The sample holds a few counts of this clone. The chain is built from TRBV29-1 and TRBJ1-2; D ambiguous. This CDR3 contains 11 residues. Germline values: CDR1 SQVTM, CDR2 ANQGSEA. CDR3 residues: CIVDPPLGYTF. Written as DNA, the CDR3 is TGCATCGTCGACCCGCCCTTAGGCTACACCTTC.

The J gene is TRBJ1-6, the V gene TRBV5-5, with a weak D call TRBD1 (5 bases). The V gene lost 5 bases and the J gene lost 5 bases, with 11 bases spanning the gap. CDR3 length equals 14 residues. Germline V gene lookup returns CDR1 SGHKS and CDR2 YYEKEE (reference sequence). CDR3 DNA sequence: TGTGCCAGCAGGTCAGGGATCGATAATTCACCCCTCCACTTT. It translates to CASRSGIDNSPLHF.

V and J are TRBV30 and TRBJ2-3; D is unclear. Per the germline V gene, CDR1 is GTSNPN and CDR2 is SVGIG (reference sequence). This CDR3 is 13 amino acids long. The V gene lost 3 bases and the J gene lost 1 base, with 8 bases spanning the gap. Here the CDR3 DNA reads TGTGCCTGGAGGACAAGCGGCACAGATACGCAGTATTTT. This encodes CAWRTSGTDTQYF.

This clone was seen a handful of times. DNA for the CDR3: TGTGCCAGCAGGTCAATGGGCGGCGCTGGGGCGGAGCAGTTCTTC. Its translation is CASRSMGGAGAEQFF. The chain joins TRBV6-5 to TRBJ2-1, with D possibly being TRBD1 (5 bases). This CDR3 contains 15 residues. Per germline, CDR1 MNHEY and CDR2 SVGAGI. Deletions cut 6 bases from V and 10 bases from J, with 22 bases between.

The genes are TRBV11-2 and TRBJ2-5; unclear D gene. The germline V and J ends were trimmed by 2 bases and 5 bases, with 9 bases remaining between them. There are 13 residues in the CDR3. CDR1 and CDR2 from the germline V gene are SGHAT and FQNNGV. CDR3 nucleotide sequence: TGTGCCAGCAGCTTAAGGGCAGGCGAGACCCAGTACTTC. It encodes CASSLRAGETQYF.

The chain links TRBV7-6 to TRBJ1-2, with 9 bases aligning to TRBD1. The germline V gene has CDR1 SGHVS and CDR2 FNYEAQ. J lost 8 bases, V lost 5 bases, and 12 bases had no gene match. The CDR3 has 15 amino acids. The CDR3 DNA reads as TGTGCCAGCAGCCCCGGAGGACAGGGGACCTACGGCTACACCTTC. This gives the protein CASSPGGQGTYGYTF.

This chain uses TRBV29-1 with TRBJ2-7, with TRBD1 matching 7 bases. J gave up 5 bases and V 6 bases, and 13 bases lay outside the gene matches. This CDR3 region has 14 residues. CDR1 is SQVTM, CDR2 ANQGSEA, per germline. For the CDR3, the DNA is TGCAGCGTGATACACGGGACAGCCCCTAACGAGCAGTACTTC. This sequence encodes CSVIHGTAPNEQYF.

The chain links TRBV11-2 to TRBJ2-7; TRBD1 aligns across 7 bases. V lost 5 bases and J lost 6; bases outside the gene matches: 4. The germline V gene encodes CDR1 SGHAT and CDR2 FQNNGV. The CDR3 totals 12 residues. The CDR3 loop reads CASSKDRVEQYF. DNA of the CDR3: TGTGCCAGCAGCAAAGACAGGGTCGAGCAGTACTTC.

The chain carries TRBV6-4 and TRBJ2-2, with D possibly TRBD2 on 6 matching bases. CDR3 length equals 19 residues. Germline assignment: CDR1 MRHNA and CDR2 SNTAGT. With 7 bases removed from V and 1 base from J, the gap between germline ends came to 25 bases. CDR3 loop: CASNPRKAASDRNTGELFF. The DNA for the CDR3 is TGTGCCAGCAACCCACGAAAAGCGGCTAGCGATCGGAACACCGGGGAGCTGTTTTTT.

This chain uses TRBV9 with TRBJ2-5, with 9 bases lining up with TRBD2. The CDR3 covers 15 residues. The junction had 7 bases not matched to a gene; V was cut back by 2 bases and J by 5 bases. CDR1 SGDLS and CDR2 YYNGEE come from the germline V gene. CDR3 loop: CASSVTFSGGETQYF. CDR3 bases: TGTGCCAGCAGCGTCACCTTTAGCGGGGGTGAGACCCAGTACTTC.

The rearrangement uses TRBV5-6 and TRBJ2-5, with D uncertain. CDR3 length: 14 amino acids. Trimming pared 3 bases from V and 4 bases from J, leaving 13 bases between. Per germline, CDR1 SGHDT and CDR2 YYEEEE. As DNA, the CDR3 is TGTGCCAGCAGCTCCGCAGGTGAGACAGAGACCCAGTACTTC. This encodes CASSSAGETETQYF.

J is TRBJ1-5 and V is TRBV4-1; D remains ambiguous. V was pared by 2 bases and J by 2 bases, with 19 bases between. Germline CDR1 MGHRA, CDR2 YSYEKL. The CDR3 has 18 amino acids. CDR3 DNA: TGCGCCAGCAGCCAACAGACTATGGTGGGTCGTGGCAATCAGCCCCAGCATTTT. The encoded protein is CASSQQTMVGRGNQPQHF.